This TCR beta chain derives from a study of blood T cell repertoires in COVID-19 (dated by TCRdb to the early 2020s). Turning to the overall study: The collaborator samples originated in the United States, Italy and Spain and spanned the acute and convalescent phases of COVID-19. The prospective study material was composed of cDNA or gDNA derived from T cells, B-cell-depleted T cells, or PBMCs. The repertoires were released in a freely available public database intended as a resource for research on the immune response to SARS-CoV-2. The dataset comprised deeply sampled blood TCRbeta repertoires from subjects exposed to, actively infected with, or recovered from COVID-19. Where available, HLA class I and class II types were taken from metadata supplied by the sample provider and were not determined by assay-based typing. Samples came from the ongoing ImmuneRACE study (first 160 participants) plus 1,254 subjects from 6 global collaborators. The sample metadata nearly always contained a de-identified subject ID, COVID-19 status, age in years and sex.

For CDR1 and CDR2, the germline V gene (reference sequence) lists LNHDA and SQIVND. V loses 3 bases of germline sequence and J loses 5 bases, and the interval between the two ends is 11 bases. Including the terminal cysteine and phenylalanine, the CDR3 comprises 13 residues. Only CDR3 DNA remains: 39 bases, in frame from the first base. Participants in the prospective study were enrolled through a virtual design, were aged 18 to 89 years, and lived in 24 United States geographic areas. In the prospective study, participants were assigned to cohorts based on the clinical history participants reported in a screening survey and a study questionnaire. ImmuneRACE Cohort 3 recovered participants were defined by two consecutive negative NP/OP PCR tests, healthcare professional clearance, or symptom resolution. In the prospective study, mobile phlebotomists collected whole blood, serum and a nasopharyngeal or oropharyngeal swab from each participant. Over a roughly two-month period, participants in the prospective study had the option of providing additional blood draws and questionnaires. Before DNA extraction, prospective study blood samples were shipped either frozen or at room temperature.

Paper-wide results and their limitations: The quantity of clinical and demographic metadata differed by source and by participant and was supplied without curation.

This clone has only a few counts. The antigen it binds to is not known. No much larger clone is present one base from it, and per-base qualities are unavailable. The immunoSEQ Assay, a bias-controlled multiplex PCR, was used to amplify TCRbeta CDR3 regions from genomic DNA. For the original study's pipeline: The number of nucleated cells in each sample was estimated from the amplification of reference gene primers within the assay. Sequence reads were collapsed and filtered to measure the absolute abundance of every unique TCRbeta CDR3 rearrangement. Productive Simpson clonality was computed per sample as the square root of Simpson's diversity index over productive rearrangements. The clones in this table, taken by TCRdb from immuneACCESS, are in-frame only. Not every clone is retained; where verified, under half of the shortfall comes from an unresolved V gene, and the cause of the rest is unknown. V, J and clone size are those of that table, while D and trimming were read from the DNA. A total of 390,000 or so clones appear in this sample, around 83% of them only once. The ten most abundant clones make up approximately 5% of the sample.

The chain uses TRBV19 and TRBJ2-7; D gene: possibly TRBD1, on 6 matching bases. The source is a woman between 45 and 65 years old who had recovered from COVID-19. Sequences were obtained from PBMCs or T cells enriched from blood (not recorded which). The bases read TGTGCCAGTAGTATCGGCAGGGGCCACGAGCAGTACTTC. This yields the protein CASSIGRGHEQYF.